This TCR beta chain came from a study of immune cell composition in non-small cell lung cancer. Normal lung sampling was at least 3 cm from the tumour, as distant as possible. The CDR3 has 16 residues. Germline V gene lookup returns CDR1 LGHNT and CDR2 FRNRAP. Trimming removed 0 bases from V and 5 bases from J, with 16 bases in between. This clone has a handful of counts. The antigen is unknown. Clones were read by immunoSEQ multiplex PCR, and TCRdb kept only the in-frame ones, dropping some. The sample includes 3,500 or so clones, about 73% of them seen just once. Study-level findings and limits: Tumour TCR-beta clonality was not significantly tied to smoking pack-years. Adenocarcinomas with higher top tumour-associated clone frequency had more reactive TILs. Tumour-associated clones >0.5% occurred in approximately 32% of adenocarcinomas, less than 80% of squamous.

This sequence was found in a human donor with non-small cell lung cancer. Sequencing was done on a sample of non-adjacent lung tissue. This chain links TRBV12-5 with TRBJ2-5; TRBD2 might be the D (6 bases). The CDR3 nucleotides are TGTGCTAGTGGTTTGGTTGAGGCGGGATTTCACGAGACCCAGTACTTC. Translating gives CASGLVEAGFHETQYF.